The source of this T cell receptor (beta chain) is a study of shared clonotypes between healthy human individuals. Looking at the study overall: Three CD4 naive, three CD4 memory, two CD8 naive and one CD8 memory plate were used per donor.

The CDR3 is 13 residues long. Trimming shortened V by 5 bases and J by 3 bases, and 11 bases separated the two germline ends. Looked up from germline, CDR1 is SEHNR and CDR2 is FQNEAQ (reference sequence). At deep level, the assay was performed. TCRdb keeps only in-frame clones here, not all; method: immunoSEQ multiplex PCR. The repertoire holds around 2,000,000 clones, with about 95% as singletons. CD45RO negativity and positive selection for CCR7 defined naive CD8 cells, a population that excluded terminally differentiated effector memory CD45RA+ cells. None of the donors, who were healthy HIV-negative adults, had recently had acute infections or vaccinations. Study results and caveats: Against clonotypes common to all four donors, non-shared ones had lower generation probabilities.

Comment on this clone: Antigen unknown. Other DNA sequences from this sample encode an identical CDR3 as well.

The sequence derives from a man aged 18 to 29 in good health. The sequenced material came from naive CD8+ T cells sorted from blood. The V gene is TRBV7-9, the J gene TRBJ2-7; perhaps TRBD1 as D (5 bases). DNA of the CDR3: TGTGCCAGCAGCCTGGGGCCTTACTACGAGCAGTACTTC. Protein sequence: CASSLGPYYEQYF.